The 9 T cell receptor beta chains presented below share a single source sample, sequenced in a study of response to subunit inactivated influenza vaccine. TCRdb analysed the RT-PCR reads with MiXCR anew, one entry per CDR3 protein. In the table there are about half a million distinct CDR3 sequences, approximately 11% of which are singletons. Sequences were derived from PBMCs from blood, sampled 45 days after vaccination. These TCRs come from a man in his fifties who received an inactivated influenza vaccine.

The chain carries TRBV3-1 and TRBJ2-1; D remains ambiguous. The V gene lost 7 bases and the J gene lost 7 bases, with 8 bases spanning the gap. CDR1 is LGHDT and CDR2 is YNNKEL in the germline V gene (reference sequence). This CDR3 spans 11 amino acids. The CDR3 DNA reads TGTGCCAGCAAGAGTTTGAATGAGCAGTTCTTC. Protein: CASKSLNEQFF.

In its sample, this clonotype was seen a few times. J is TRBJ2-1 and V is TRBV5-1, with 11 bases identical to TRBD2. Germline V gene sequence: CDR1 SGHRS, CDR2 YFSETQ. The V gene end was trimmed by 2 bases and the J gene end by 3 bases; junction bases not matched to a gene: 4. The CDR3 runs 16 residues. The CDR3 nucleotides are TGCGCCAGCAGCTTACTAGCGGGGGTGGGCTACAATGAGCAGTTCTTC. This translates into CASSLLAGVGYNEQFF.

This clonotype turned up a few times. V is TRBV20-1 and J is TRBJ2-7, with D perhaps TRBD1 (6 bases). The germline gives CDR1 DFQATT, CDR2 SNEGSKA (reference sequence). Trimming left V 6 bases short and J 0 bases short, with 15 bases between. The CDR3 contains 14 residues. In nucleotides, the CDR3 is TGCAGTGCAAAGAACAGGGCATCCTCCTACGAGCAGTACTTC. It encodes CSAKNRASSYEQYF.

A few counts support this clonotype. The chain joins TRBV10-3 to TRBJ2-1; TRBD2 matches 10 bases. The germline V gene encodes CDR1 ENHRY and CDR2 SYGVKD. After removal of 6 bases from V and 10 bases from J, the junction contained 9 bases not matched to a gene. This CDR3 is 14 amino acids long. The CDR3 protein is CAIRASGSKEEQFF. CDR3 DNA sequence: TGTGCCATCAGGGCTAGCGGGAGTAAGGAAGAGCAGTTCTTC.

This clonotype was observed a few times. The CDR3 bases are TGTGCCAGCAGTTTAAGGGTTGGCAGGGGGCGGAGAGAGACCCAGTACTTC. It specifies CASSLRVGRGRRETQYF. This sequence joins TRBV12-3 or TRBV12-4 and TRBJ2-5, with 8 nucleotides matching TRBD1. There are 17 residues in the CDR3. With 2 bases clipped from V and 4 bases from J, the junction kept 12 bases outside the gene matches.

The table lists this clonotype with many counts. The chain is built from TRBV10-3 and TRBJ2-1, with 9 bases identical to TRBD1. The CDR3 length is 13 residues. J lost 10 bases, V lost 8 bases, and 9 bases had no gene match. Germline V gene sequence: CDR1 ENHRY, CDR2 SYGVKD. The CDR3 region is CAIGIGQGPEQFF. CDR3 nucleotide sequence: TGTGCCATCGGAATAGGACAGGGGCCCGAGCAGTTCTTC.

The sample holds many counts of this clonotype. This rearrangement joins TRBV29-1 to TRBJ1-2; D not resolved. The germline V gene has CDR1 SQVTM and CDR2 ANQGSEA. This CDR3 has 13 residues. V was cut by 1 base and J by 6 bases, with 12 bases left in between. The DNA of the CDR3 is TGCAGCGTTGAAGTCTGGAATGGACATGGCTACACCTTC. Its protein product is CSVEVWNGHGYTF.

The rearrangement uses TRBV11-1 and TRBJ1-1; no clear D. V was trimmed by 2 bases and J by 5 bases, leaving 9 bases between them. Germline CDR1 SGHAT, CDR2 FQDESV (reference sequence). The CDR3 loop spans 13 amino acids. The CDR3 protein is CASSLYRETEAFF. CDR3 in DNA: TGTGCCAGCAGCTTATATAGGGAGACTGAAGCTTTCTTT. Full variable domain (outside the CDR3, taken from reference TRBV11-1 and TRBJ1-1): EAEVAQSPRYKITEKSQAVAFWCDPISGHATLYWYRQILGQGPELLVQFQDESVVDDSQLPKDRFSAERLKGVDSTLKIQPAELGDSAMYLCASSLYRETEAFFGQGTRLTVV.

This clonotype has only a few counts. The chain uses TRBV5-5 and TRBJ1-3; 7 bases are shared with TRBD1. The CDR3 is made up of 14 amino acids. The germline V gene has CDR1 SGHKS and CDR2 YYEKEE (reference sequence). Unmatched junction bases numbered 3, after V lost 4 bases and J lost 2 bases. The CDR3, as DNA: TGTGCCAGCAGCGGACAGGTTACTGGAAACACCATATATTTT. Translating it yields CASSGQVTGNTIYF.